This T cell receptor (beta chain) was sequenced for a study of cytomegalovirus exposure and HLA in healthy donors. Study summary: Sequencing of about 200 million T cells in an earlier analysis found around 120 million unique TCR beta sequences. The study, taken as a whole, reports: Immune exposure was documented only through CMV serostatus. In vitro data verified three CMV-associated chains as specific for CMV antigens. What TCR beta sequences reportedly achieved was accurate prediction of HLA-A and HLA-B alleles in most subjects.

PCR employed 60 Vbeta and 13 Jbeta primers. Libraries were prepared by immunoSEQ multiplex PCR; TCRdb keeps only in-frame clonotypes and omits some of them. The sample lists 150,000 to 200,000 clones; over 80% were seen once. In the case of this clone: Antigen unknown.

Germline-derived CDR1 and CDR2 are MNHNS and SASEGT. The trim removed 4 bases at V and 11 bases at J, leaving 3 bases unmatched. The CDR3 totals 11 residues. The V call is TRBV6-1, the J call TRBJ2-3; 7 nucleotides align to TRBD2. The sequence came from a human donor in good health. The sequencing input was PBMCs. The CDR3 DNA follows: TGTGCCAGCAGTGGGGGGGGATGGCAGTATTTT. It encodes CASSGGGWQYF.